This T cell receptor beta chain was sequenced in a study of T cell responses to AZD1222 COVID-19 vaccine. Across the whole study: It was second doses at about 4 or about 12 weeks that were pooled.

CDR3 length: 14 residues. Germline CDR1 is MDHEN and CDR2 is SYDVKM. Trimming left V 2 bases short and J 2 bases short, with 10 bases between. The count of this clone is one. Its antigen remains unidentified. Data came from immunoSEQ multiplex PCR; TCRdb stores just in-frame clones and leaves some out. The data show some 160,000 clones, more than 85% seen once. Study-level results: Seropositive status at baseline applied to only 5 or 6 AZD1222 recipients.

The chain joins TRBV28 to TRBJ2-7; D is uncertain. The sequencing here drew on peripheral blood, taken on day 0 of AZD1222 vaccination. This receptor was taken from an adult in good health. The CDR3 nucleotides are TGTGCCAGCAGTTTAACCCTACCCCCCTACGAGCAGTACTTC. It translates to CASSLTLPPYEQYF.